This T cell receptor beta chain appears in the sequencing data of a study of T cells in Graves' hyperthyroidism and ophthalmopathy. Study at large: Peripheral blood sampling occurred at initial diagnosis, before any treatment.

This clonotype was seen only a few times. Stability of Graves' hyperthyroidism was defined as absent ophthalmopathy progression within 18 months. TCR beta CDR3 sequences were amplified from RNA transcripts. The primer set for the first-round RT-PCR of the TCR CDR3 was HTBI. MiXCR, applied by TCRdb to the multiplex PCR reads, yields one record per CDR3 protein. The sample shows around 440,000 distinct CDR3 sequences, around a sixth of them seen only once. Germline CDR1 MNHNS, CDR2 SASEGT. The V end lost 5 bases, the J end lost 1 base, and 21 bases lay between the germline ends. The CDR3 runs 17 residues.

The chain recombines TRBV6-1 with TRBJ2-7; the D gene is possibly TRBD1 (6 bases). The sequence derives from a woman under 30 with Graves' hyperthyroidism. The sample consisted of blood. This CDR3 reads CASSKRMGRGSSYEQYF. CDR3 nucleotide sequence: TGTGCCAGCAGTAAGAGAATGGGCAGGGGAAGTTCCTACGAGCAGTACTTC.